These 21 T cell receptor beta chains originate from one sample sequenced in a study of blood T cells in healthy people across ages. A second about 6 to 12 cycle PCR used barcoded and J-beta primers. TCRdb reprocessed the 5' RACE reads via MiXCR and lists one record per CDR3 protein. Of some 640,000 distinct CDR3 sequences in the sample, under 30% were seen once. Sequencing was carried out using blood. All receptors derive from an elderly woman in good health.

This clonotype was counted ten times or more. The rearrangement uses TRBV24-1 and TRBJ2-3, with 11 bases that match TRBD2. Germline-derived CDR1 and CDR2 are KGHDR and SFDVKD. This CDR3 region has 16 residues. The V gene end was trimmed by 7 bases and the J gene end by 1 base; junction bases not matched to a gene: 6. CDR3 region: CATSPTSGACTDTQYF. The CDR3 DNA follows: TGTGCCACCAGCCCGACTAGCGGGGCCTGCACAGATACGCAGTATTTT.

V is TRBV19 and J is TRBJ2-1; no definite D call. Deletions cut 5 bases from V and 7 bases from J, with 12 bases between. This CDR3 comprises 13 residues. Germline V gene sequence: CDR1 LNHDA, CDR2 SQIVND (reference sequence). CDR3 sequence: CASSAFLGNEQFF. The CDR3 DNA reads as TGTGCCAGTAGTGCCTTCCTGGGGAATGAGCAGTTCTTC.

Ten or more counts support this clonotype. This chain connects TRBV7-2 to TRBJ2-5, with 11 nucleotides matching TRBD2. Germline V gives CDR1 SGHTA, CDR2 FQGNSA. After removal of 5 bases from V and 5 bases from J, the junction contained 7 bases not matched to a gene. The CDR3 length is 15 residues. The CDR3 region has the DNA TGTGCCAGCAGCACCATAGCGGGGGGGCAGGAGACCCAGTACTTC. This sequence encodes CASSTIAGGQETQYF.

This chain joins TRBV5-1 and TRBJ2-2; D is unclear. The V gene lost 0 bases and the J gene lost 5 bases, with 8 bases spanning the gap. This CDR3 region has 14 residues. In germline, CDR1 is SGHRS, CDR2 YFSETQ. CDR3 nucleotides: TGCGCCAGCAGCTTGGAAGCAGGAACCGGGGAGCTGTTTTTT. The encoded protein is CASSLEAGTGELFF.

This chain uses TRBV29-1 with TRBJ2-3; either TRBD1 or TRBD2 may supply D (7 bases each). The V gene's germline CDR1 is SQVTM and CDR2 ANQGSEA. CDR3 length: 14 residues. V was shortened by 7 bases and J by 3 bases, with 17 bases between the two germline ends. The DNA of the CDR3 is TGCAGCGCCCCGGTCCAGGGGGGGACAGATACGCAGTATTTT. Its protein is CSAPVQGGTDTQYF.

In this sample, this clonotype turned up many times. This chain links TRBV2 with TRBJ2-7, with D perhaps assigned TRBD1 or TRBD2 (6 bases each). Germline values: CDR1 SNHLY, CDR2 FYNNEI. CDR3 length equals 14 residues. The germline V and J ends were trimmed by 7 bases and 3 bases, with 16 bases remaining between them. CDR3 sequence (DNA): TGTGCCAGCATCTTTACAAAGGGGGGCTACGAGCAGTACTTC. As protein: CASIFTKGGYEQYF.

About this clonotype: A much larger clone differs from this one at a single base, so this may be a read error. This chain uses TRBV7-2 with TRBJ2-7; no definite D call. The V end lost 4 bases, the J end lost 7 bases, and 14 bases lay between the germline ends. The CDR3 is 13 residues long. The germline gives CDR1 SGHTA, CDR2 FQGNSA. Here the CDR3 DNA reads TGTGCCAGCAGCTCTACCGCCTACAATGAGCAGTACTTC. Its translation: CASSSTAYNEQYF.

In its sample, this clonotype was seen a few times. This chain connects TRBV6-1 to TRBJ1-1, with D tentatively TRBD1 (6 bases). Germline lookup yields CDR1 MNHNS and CDR2 SASEGT. The CDR3 covers 13 residues. Trimming took 6 bases from V and 3 from J, leaving 11 bases between them. Here the CDR3 DNA reads TGTGCCAGCAGCCACAGGGTAGACACTGAAGCTTTCTTT. Translated: CASSHRVDTEAFF.

This clonotype appeared a single time. This chain uses TRBV6-5 with TRBJ1-6; 8 nucleotides agree with TRBD1. Per the germline V gene, CDR1 is MNHEY and CDR2 is SVGAGI. The CDR3 totals 14 residues. The J segment lost 8 bases and the V segment lost 5 bases, leaving 5 bases of the junction unmatched. CDR3 residues: CASSPGQVYSPLHF. The DNA of the CDR3 is TGTGCCAGCAGTCCGGGACAGGTTTATTCACCCCTCCACTTT.

The chain employs TRBV28 and TRBJ2-7; 9 bases are shared with TRBD1. Per germline, CDR1 MDHEN and CDR2 SYDVKM. Losses at the gene ends were 4 bases for V and 5 bases for J; bases not matched to a gene: 9. This CDR3 contains 15 residues. CDR3 coding DNA: TGTGCCAGCAGTTCCTCCGGGACAGGGAACCACGAGCAGTACTTC. Protein: CASSSSGTGNHEQYF.

This clonotype showed up many times. The rearrangement joins TRBV7-2 to TRBJ2-7; no clear D gene. V gave up 5 bases and J gave up 3 bases, with 17 bases separating them. The CDR3 has 15 amino acids. Looked up from germline, CDR1 is SGHTA and CDR2 is FQGNSA. The DNA for the CDR3 is TGTGCCAGCAGCGCAGGCCTTGGACGATACTACGAGCAGTACTTC. As protein: CASSAGLGRYYEQYF.

This clonotype was observed many times. The chain combines TRBV15 with TRBJ2-7; either TRBD1 or TRBD2 may supply D (5 bases each). CDR3 length: 17 residues. Germline CDR1 and CDR2: LNHNV and YYDKDF (reference sequence). V was shortened by 1 base and J by 0 bases, with 16 bases between the two germline ends. CDR3 nucleotide sequence: TGTGCCACCAGCAGAGGGGCCTTAGGGACGGACTCCTACGAGCAGTACTTC. Its protein product is CATSRGALGTDSYEQYF.

For this clonotype: At one of its ends the junction is not consistent with the germline gene, which may arise from a read error. The chain couples TRBV3-1 to TRBJ1-2; D remains unclear. CDR1 and CDR2 from the germline V gene are LGHDT and YNNKEL (reference sequence). This CDR3 is 16 amino acids long. The CDR3 protein is CASSQVRSAANYGYTF. The CDR3 nucleotides read TGTGCCAGCAGTCAAGTCAGATCCGCGGCTAACTATGGCTACACCTTC.

This clonotype was seen at least ten times. This chain connects TRBV9 to TRBJ2-3; D remains ambiguous. The length of the CDR3 is 13 residues. With 3 bases removed from V and 4 bases from J, the gap between germline ends came to 9 bases. Germline CDR1 SGDLS, CDR2 YYNGEE. CDR3 sequence (DNA): TGTGCCAGCAGCGCACAAACGGCAGATACGCAGTATTTT. This encodes CASSAQTADTQYF.

This clonotype was recorded a few times. The chain joins TRBV5-4 to TRBJ2-7, with 8 positions matching TRBD1. The CDR3 is 14 amino acids. Germline V gene sequence: CDR1 SGHNT, CDR2 YYREEE (reference sequence). V was clipped by 5 bases and J by 6 bases; unmatched bases: 10. The CDR3 nucleotides are TGTGCCAGCAGACCCCGGGACAGGCCTCGCGAGCAGTACTTC. Translated, it gives CASRPRDRPREQYF.

The chain employs TRBV12-3 or TRBV12-4 and TRBJ1-5; D is unclear. The CDR3 consists of 12 residues. The ends were cut back, 11 bases at V and 4 bases at J, with 12 bases in the middle. CDR3 sequence (DNA): TGTGCCGGCCAAGGCGATAATCAGCCCCAGCATTTT. It codes for CAGQGDNQPQHF.

This clonotype was seen ten or more times. The chain uses TRBV7-2 and TRBJ2-3, with 11 bases aligning to TRBD2. Germline assignment: CDR1 SGHTA and CDR2 FQGNSA. Trimming at V came to 1 base and at J to 0 bases, leaving 3 bases not matched to a gene. The CDR3 runs to 17 residues. As DNA, the CDR3 is TGTGCCAGCAGCTTAGTAGCGGGGGGGTTAAGCACAGATACGCAGTATTTT. Protein sequence: CASSLVAGGLSTDTQYF.

This clonotype was seen repeatedly, ten times or more. The chain links TRBV7-2 to TRBJ1-2; D is possibly TRBD1 (6 bases). CDR1 is SGHTA, CDR2 FQGNSA, per germline. The CDR3 spans 14 residues. V shed 5 bases and J shed 7 bases, with 17 bases lying between them. Here the CDR3 reads CASSPEGGVGGYTF. Written as DNA, the CDR3 is TGTGCCAGCAGCCCGGAGGGGGGCGTGGGTGGCTACACCTTC.

As to this clonotype: A much larger clone lies one base from this, so it may be a read error. The chain links TRBV2 to TRBJ2-1, with D uncertain. The germline V gene has CDR1 SNHLY and CDR2 FYNNEI. The CDR3 has 12 amino acids. The CDR3 DNA sequence: TGTGCCAGCAGTGACCCACGCAATGGGCAGTTCTTC. Translated, it gives CASSDPRNGQFF.

The sample holds a few counts of this clonotype. V usage is TRBV4-3 and J usage is TRBJ1-1; D might be TRBD1 (5 bases). Germline V lookup: CDR1 LGHNA, CDR2 YSLEER. CDR3 size: 15 residues. Trimming took 5 bases from V and 1 from J, leaving 14 bases between them. CDR3 loop: CASSGEGPGNTEAFF. The DNA of the CDR3 is TGCGCCAGCAGCGGGGAGGGGCCGGGGAACACTGAAGCTTTCTTT.

The J gene is TRBJ1-2, the V gene TRBV3-1; 9 bases map to TRBD1. V was pared by 4 bases and J by 2 bases, with 8 bases of the junction left unmatched. Germline V CDR1 and CDR2: LGHDT, YNNKEL (reference sequence). The CDR3 contains 16 residues. CDR3 bases: TGTGCCAGCAGCCTACGAGGGACAGGGAACAACTATGGCTACACCTTC. Amino acid sequence: CASSLRGTGNNYGYTF.